This T cell receptor beta chain is from a study of T-cell memory formation after mild COVID-19. Broader study findings: Contracting clones, day 15 to 85, had balanced CD4/CD8, and later expanders favored CD4+. Cross-reactive memory apparently joined, as some responding clones appeared in pre-infection memory.

This CDR3 comprises 15 residues. Germline loops: CDR1 MGHDK, CDR2 SYGVNS. The trim removed 4 bases at V and 7 bases at J, leaving 2 bases unmatched. Comment on this clonotype: Its antigen is not identified.

TCRdb ran MiXCR on the 5' RACE reads and lists one entry per CDR3 protein. The data show 470,000 or so distinct CDR3 sequences, approximately 23% seen once. The sample was PBMCs or a T cell subset sorted from them (not recorded which). V and J are TRBV25-1 and TRBJ2-2; 14 bases agree with TRBD2. The clonotype comes from an adult woman who had mild COVID-19 (a few samples of this study predate the infection). Cell type and time point are not known. The CDR3 region has the DNA TGTGCCAGCAGTGGACTAGCGGGGGGGGTCGGGGAGCTGTTTTTT. Protein sequence: CASSGLAGGVGELFF.